The 18 T cell receptor beta chains listed next were all sequenced from one sample in a study of T-cell reconstitution after alpha-beta-depleted transplantation in children. The TCRbeta library incorporated unique molecular identifiers. From the PCR reads, TCRdb called clonotypes with MiXCR, one entry per CDR3 protein. The sample lists 490,000 or so distinct CDR3 sequences, around 12% occurring once. The input for sequencing was PBMCs from the stem cell graft donor, taken from the stem cell graft. These receptors originate from a human donor who donated a stem cell graft to a child with combined immunodeficiency.

Points on this clonotype: The CDR3 does not close with the conserved phenylalanine or tryptophan, likely indicating a read error. The limits of the CDR3 on the DNA are not certain, so only TCRdb's listed CDR3 is given. This chain joins TRBV24-1 and TRBJ2-7; whether TRBD2, the table's D call, matches the DNA was not checked. The germline V gene encodes CDR1 KGHDR and CDR2 SFDVKD. Counting both end residues, the CDR3 totals 10 amino acids. The CDR3 is CATSPDNPPY.

This clonotype has just a few counts. The chain combines TRBV12-3 or TRBV12-4 with TRBJ2-5; D might be TRBD1 (5 bases). The CDR3 has 13 amino acids. Trimming removed 0 bases at V and 7 bases at J, with 9 bases between. The CDR3 protein is CASSLAGVGTQYF. DNA of the CDR3: TGTGCCAGCAGTTTAGCAGGGGTTGGGACCCAGTACTTC.

This clonotype came up many times. The chain joins TRBV6-1 to TRBJ2-7; 7 bases agree with TRBD2. The ends lost 7 bases at V and 4 bases at J; junction bases unmatched: 13. Germline V lookup: CDR1 MNHNS, CDR2 SASEGT. CDR3 length: 15 amino acids. The CDR3 nucleotides read TGTGCCAGCAAAACACCGGGGGGAAAAGAATACGAGCAGTACTTC. This translates into CASKTPGGKEYEQYF.

This clonotype was seen at least ten times. V is TRBV12-3 or TRBV12-4 and J is TRBJ2-1; tentative D call: TRBD2 (6 bases). The CDR3 totals 15 residues. Between the trimmed V and J ends, which lost 5 bases and 0 bases, there was a span of 11 bases. The CDR3 coding sequence is TGTGCCAGCAGTCTCGGGGGTAGCTCCTACAATGAGCAGTTCTTC. Translated, it gives CASSLGGSSYNEQFF.

This clonotype was counted many times. V usage is TRBV7-2 and J usage is TRBJ1-3; D is undetermined. V was clipped by 2 bases and J by 0 bases, with 8 bases between them. CDR1 and CDR2 (germline): SGHTA, FQGNSA. The CDR3 is made up of 15 amino acids. The CDR3: CASSLSMSSGNTIYF. CDR3 DNA: TGTGCCAGCAGCTTATCCATGAGCTCTGGAAACACCATATATTTT.

The table lists this clonotype with many counts. The chain recombines TRBV5-6 with TRBJ1-5, with TRBD1 matching over 10 bases. Germline-derived CDR1 and CDR2 are SGHDT and YYEEEE. The CDR3 is made up of 17 amino acids. J gave up 2 bases and V 0 bases, and 5 bases lay outside the gene matches. The CDR3 DNA sequence: TGTGCCAGCAGCTTGGGGATAGGGACAGGGGGCAATCAGCCCCAGCATTTT. Its protein is CASSLGIGTGGNQPQHF.

The chain has TRBV10-3 and TRBJ2-1; the D gene is possibly TRBD1 (5 bases). This CDR3 spans 11 amino acids. Germline V lookup: CDR1 ENHRY, CDR2 SYGVKD. The V gene lost 11 bases and the J gene lost 10 bases, with 15 bases spanning the gap. CDR3 region: CAAGGYREQFF. The CDR3 region has the DNA TGTGCCGCCGGCGGTTACAGGGAGCAGTTCTTC.

This clonotype was seen ten or more times. The chain recombines TRBV20-1 with TRBJ2-1, with D perhaps matching TRBD2 (6 bases). V lost 3 bases, J lost 5 bases, and 11 bases lay in between. The CDR3 has 13 amino acids. The germline gives CDR1 DFQATT, CDR2 SNEGSKA (reference sequence). CDR3 DNA sequence: TGCAGTGCTAGCCCGGACTATAACAATGAGCAGTTCTTC. This codes for CSASPDYNNEQFF.

V and J are TRBV24-1 and TRBJ2-5, with 10 bases lining up with TRBD2. This CDR3 has 16 residues. V lost 2 bases to trimming and J lost 4 bases; unmatched junction nucleotides: 6. CDR1 and CDR2 from the germline V gene are KGHDR and SFDVKD. This CDR3 reads CATSDSLAGVGETQYF. CDR3 sequence (DNA): TGTGCCACCAGTGATTCCCTAGCGGGAGTGGGAGAGACCCAGTACTTC.

This clonotype was found a few times. The V call is TRBV9, the J call TRBJ2-1; TRBD2 aligns across 10 bases. Germline CDR1 SGDLS, CDR2 YYNGEE. The CDR3 has 18 amino acids. Trimming at V came to 0 bases and at J to 0 bases, leaving 6 bases not matched to a gene. The CDR3 coding sequence is TGTGCCAGCAGCGTAGGGACTAGCGGTGTCCTCTCCTACAATGAGCAGTTCTTC. This sequence encodes CASSVGTSGVLSYNEQFF.

V usage is TRBV5-1 and J usage is TRBJ2-1; D might be TRBD1 (5 bases). The CDR3 consists of 15 residues. Between the trimmed V and J ends, which lost 1 base and 3 bases, there was a span of 11 bases. The germline CDR1 and CDR2 sequences are SGHRS and YFSETQ. CDR3 in DNA: TGCGCCAGCAGCTTGTCAGGGCTCGGCTACAATGAGCAGTTCTTC. Translating gives CASSLSGLGYNEQFF. Supplemented by reference TRBV5-1 and TRBJ2-1, the full variable domain reads KAGVTQTPRYLIKTRGQQVTLSCSPISGHRSVSWYQQTPGQGLQFLFEYFSETQRNKGNFPGRFSGRQFSNSRSEMNVSTLELGDSALYLCASSLSGLGYNEQFFGPGTRLTVL.

There are a few counts of this clonotype. V usage is TRBV5-1 and J usage is TRBJ2-1; D is possibly TRBD1 or TRBD2 (5 bases each). Germline lookup yields CDR1 SGHRS and CDR2 YFSETQ. V was cut by 4 bases and J by 0 bases, with 20 bases left in between. This CDR3 spans 18 amino acids. The CDR3 here is CASSPGTIRDPSYNEQFF. The CDR3 DNA reads as TGCGCCAGCAGCCCCGGGACCATCAGAGACCCCTCCTACAATGAGCAGTTCTTC.

This clonotype was counted a few times. The rearrangement uses TRBV12-3 or TRBV12-4 and TRBJ2-4; no firm D call. This CDR3 spans 15 amino acids. V dropped 5 bases and J dropped 6 bases, with 17 bases sitting between them. The CDR3 loop is CASSIGRLGLNIQYF. Written as DNA, the CDR3 is TGTGCCAGCAGTATAGGACGCTTGGGTTTAAACATTCAGTACTTC.

The genes are TRBV11-2 and TRBJ2-2; 7 bases match TRBD2. V dropped 5 bases and J dropped 4; count of bases not matched to a gene: 10. The CDR3 length is 16 residues. CDR1 and CDR2 (germline): SGHAT, FQNNGV. CDR3 residues: CASSPLGGRGTGELFF. CDR3 coding DNA: TGTGCCAGCAGCCCACTGGGCGGGAGAGGCACCGGGGAGCTGTTTTTT.

Only a few counts were recorded for this clonotype. The chain combines TRBV30 with TRBJ2-7; 7 bases are a match to TRBD1. The CDR3 runs to 13 residues. Trimming cost V 3 bases and J 2 bases; bases outside gene matches: 4. CDR1 GTSNPN and CDR2 SVGIG come from the germline V gene (reference sequence). The CDR3 region has the DNA TGTGCCTGGAGGGCAGGGGGACCCTACGAGCAGTACTTC. Amino acids: CAWRAGGPYEQYF. Full variable domain (rest looked up from reference TRBV30 and TRBJ2-7): SQTIHQWPATLVQPVGSPLSLECTVEGTSNPNLYWYRQAAGRGLQLLFYSVGIGQISSEVPQNLSASRPQDRQFILSSKKLLLSDSGFYLCAWRAGGPYEQYFGPGTRLTVT.

The rearrangement uses TRBV4-3 and TRBJ2-3; D is unclear. Germline V gene lookup returns CDR1 LGHNA and CDR2 YSLEER. V lost 0 bases, J lost 1 base, and 11 bases lay in between. There are 16 residues in the CDR3. CDR3 protein: CASSQELGKGTDTQYF. For the CDR3, the DNA is TGCGCCAGCAGCCAAGAGTTAGGGAAAGGCACAGATACGCAGTATTTT.

The chain links TRBV2 to TRBJ1-5, with TRBD1 matching over 8 bases. In germline, CDR1 is SNHLY, CDR2 FYNNEI. The CDR3 spans 14 residues. Trimming cost V 7 bases and J 4 bases; bases outside gene matches: 6. CDR3 sequence: CASTRTGHNQPQHF. The DNA for the CDR3 is TGTGCCAGCACTAGGACAGGGCATAATCAGCCCCAGCATTTT.

Only a few counts were recorded for this clonotype. V gene TRBV27 combines with J gene TRBJ2-5, with 8 bases fitting TRBD1. The CDR3 spans 16 residues. V was pared by 2 bases and J by 1 base, with 6 bases of the junction left unmatched. CDR1 is MNHEY, CDR2 SMNVEV, per germline (reference sequence). CDR3 sequence (DNA): TGTGCCAGCAGTTTAGGATTTCAGGGGGCCCAAGAGACCCAGTACTTC. Encoded protein: CASSLGFQGAQETQYF.